This T cell receptor beta chain was recorded in a study of blood T cell repertoires in COVID-19. TCRdb's table, derived via immunoSEQ multiplex PCR, lists solely in-frame clones and lacks some. The data hold some 70,000 clones, with roughly 85% observed a single time. The source of this sequence is a woman aged 55-69 years with acute or convalescent COVID-19. Specimen: peripheral blood.

The CDR3 region is CASSLAGGQGNTEAFF. The CDR3 DNA is TGTGCCAGCAGCTTAGCGGGGGGACAGGGGAACACTGAAGCTTTCTTT. The rearrangement uses TRBV11-2 and TRBJ1-1; TRBD1 matches 9 bases. The V gene's germline CDR1 is SGHAT and CDR2 FQNNGV. This CDR3 comprises 16 residues. With V trimmed by 1 base and J by 1 base, 4 bases remained unmatched.